The 23 T cell receptor beta chains below were found in one sample sequenced in a study of T cell responses to AZD1222 COVID-19 vaccine (dated by TCRdb to about 2021). The library was built by means of the immunoSEQ multiplex PCR assay. Entries here come from immuneACCESS through TCRdb and include only in-frame sequences with V and J called. Some clones fail to appear in such tables; in the studies checked, an unresolved V gene covers under half of the shortfall, and the cause of the remainder is unknown. Counted in this sample were roughly 110,000 clones; about 90% of them appeared once. 5.5% to 7% of the sample is held by the ten biggest clonotypes. The time point label corresponds to: about 28 days (+/-7) after the second vaccine dose. Material: peripheral blood, obtained 28 days after the second AZD1222 dose. The receptor source for this set is an adult who received the AZD1222 COVID-19 vaccine.

The rearrangement joins TRBV18 to TRBJ2-7; tentatively, D is TRBD2 (6 bases). The length of the CDR3 is 14 residues. CDR1 and CDR2 from the germline V gene are KGHSH and LQKENI. V gave up 2 bases and J gave up 2 bases, with 10 bases separating them. DNA of the CDR3: TGTGCCAGCTCACCAAGGCGGGATGCCTACGAGCAGTACTTC. Translated: CASSPRRDAYEQYF.

V and J are TRBV30 and TRBJ1-1; perhaps TRBD1 as D (6 bases). Trimming pared 2 bases from V and 5 bases from J, leaving 9 bases between. The germline gives CDR1 GTSNPN, CDR2 SVGIG (reference sequence). The CDR3 totals 12 residues. CDR3 sequence reads: CAWSWGATEAFF. For the CDR3, the DNA is TGTGCCTGGAGTTGGGGGGCAACTGAAGCTTTCTTT.

The chain recombines TRBV7-2 with TRBJ1-2, with a weak D call TRBD1 (6 bases). CDR1 is SGHTA and CDR2 is FQGNSA in the germline V gene. V was shortened by 2 bases and J by 0 bases, with 10 bases between the two germline ends. There are 15 residues in the CDR3. The CDR3 DNA follows: TGTGCCAGCAGCTTAATGGACAGAGCTAACTATGGCTACACCTTC. Residues: CASSLMDRANYGYTF.

V and J are TRBV5-1 and TRBJ2-5; no clear D. CDR1 is SGHRS, CDR2 YFSETQ, per germline. The CDR3 has 12 amino acids. V dropped 3 bases and J dropped 4 bases, with 7 bases sitting between them. This CDR3 is CASSSKGETQYF. In DNA form, the CDR3 reads TGCGCCAGCAGCTCAAAAGGAGAGACCCAGTACTTC.

This chain links TRBV28 with TRBJ2-7; TRBD1 agrees at 7 bases. After removal of 4 bases from V and 2 bases from J, the junction contained 8 bases not matched to a gene. Germline CDR1 reads MDHEN; CDR2 reads SYDVKM. There are 15 residues in the CDR3. The CDR3 DNA sequence: TGTGCCAGCAGTTCTCGACAGGGTGCCACCTACGAGCAGTACTTC. Translated: CASSSRQGATYEQYF. Full variable domain (missing parts from reference TRBV28 and TRBJ2-7): DVKVTQSSRYLVKRTGEKVFLECVQDMDHENMFWYRQDPGLGLRLIYFSYDVKMKEKGDIPEGYSVSREKKERFSLILESASTNQTSMYLCASSSRQGATYEQYFGPGTRLTVT.

The chain employs TRBV28 and TRBJ2-7; 10 bases fit TRBD1. The trim removed 3 bases at V and 5 bases at J, leaving 10 bases unmatched. Germline CDR1 reads MDHEN; CDR2 reads SYDVKM. The CDR3 runs 16 residues. CDR3 nucleotide sequence: TGTGCCAGCAGTTTTCATTTGACAGGGGGCTCGGACGAGCAGTACTTC. Amino acid sequence: CASSFHLTGGSDEQYF.

This chain uses TRBV7-2 with TRBJ2-1; 11 bases map to TRBD2. In germline, CDR1 is SGHTA, CDR2 FQGNSA. Trimming at V came to 1 base and at J to 5 bases, leaving 1 base not matched to a gene. The CDR3 length is 15 residues. The CDR3 here is CASSLGLAGNNEQFF. As DNA, the CDR3 is TGTGCCAGCAGCTTAGGACTAGCGGGAAACAATGAGCAGTTCTTC.

The chain links TRBV15 to TRBJ1-5; D remains ambiguous. Trimming took 4 bases from V and 7 from J, leaving 8 bases between them. CDR3 length: 12 residues. Germline CDR1 reads LNHNV; CDR2 reads YYDKDF (reference sequence). For the CDR3, the DNA is TGTGCCACCAGCAAAGATTACCAGCCCCAGCATTTT. Residues: CATSKDYQPQHF.

This sequence joins TRBV13 and TRBJ1-6; the match to TRBD1 covers 7 bases. The CDR3 is 16 amino acids. Looked up from germline, CDR1 is PRHDT and CDR2 is FYEKMQ (reference sequence). The V segment lost 6 bases and the J segment 5 bases; nucleotides outside the gene matches: 10. DNA for the CDR3: TGTGCCAGCAGAGACGCCGGGACAGAAGATAATTCACCCCTCCACTTT. Translated: CASRDAGTEDNSPLHF.

The chain combines TRBV6-6 with TRBJ1-3; D remains ambiguous. Germline V CDR1 and CDR2: MNHNY, SVGAGI (reference sequence). CDR3 length: 14 amino acids. Trimming left V 2 bases short and J 4 bases short, with 9 bases between. CDR3 sequence: CASSYPGRGNTIYF. CDR3 DNA sequence: TGTGCCAGCAGTTACCCGGGAAGGGGAAACACCATATATTTT.

The count of this clone is one. The chain carries TRBV7-9 and TRBJ1-3; D is unresolved. CDR3 length: 19 amino acids. CDR1 SEHNR and CDR2 FQNEAQ come from the germline V gene (reference sequence). Deletions cut 1 base from V and 0 bases from J, with 19 bases between. The CDR3 DNA follows: TGTGCCAGCAGCTTAGAAAGGCTGGACTTAAAGAGCTCTGGAAACACCATATATTTT. Translated: CASSLERLDLKSSGNTIYF. The complete variable domain, with remaining parts taken from reference TRBV7-9 and TRBJ1-3, reads DTGVSQNPRHKITKRGQNVTFRCDPISEHNRLYWYRQTLGQGPEFLTYFQNEAQLEKSRLLSDRFSAERPKGSFSTLEIQRTEQGDSAMYLCASSLERLDLKSSGNTIYFGEGSWLTVV.

This chain uses TRBV5-1 with TRBJ2-2; D is uncertain. Per the germline V gene, CDR1 is SGHRS and CDR2 is YFSETQ. Trimming removed 0 bases from V and 0 bases from J, with 6 bases in between. The CDR3 length is 15 residues. CDR3 in amino acids: CASSLGRTNTGELFF. The CDR3 nucleotides are TGCGCCAGCAGCTTGGGGCGGACGAACACCGGGGAGCTGTTTTTT.

The chain recombines TRBV18 with TRBJ1-1; TRBD1 might be the D (5 bases). CDR1 is KGHSH, CDR2 LQKENI, per germline. Trimming left V 8 bases short and J 5 bases short, with 15 bases between. The CDR3 consists of 13 residues. For the CDR3, the DNA is TGTGCCAGCCAAAACCGGGGGGTAACTGAAGCTTTCTTT. Protein sequence: CASQNRGVTEAFF.

Of note for this clone: In this CDR3 the conserved last residue, phenylalanine or tryptophan, is missing, so a read error is likely. The DNA is omitted, as the CDR3 cannot be located on it reliably, and the CDR3 follows TCRdb's listing. V and J are TRBV24-1 and TRBJ1-5; the table's D call, TRBD1, was not checked against the DNA. The CDR3 is made up of 11 amino acids, end residues included. Germline V gene sequence: CDR1 KGHDR, CDR2 SFDVKD. CDR3 in amino acids: CATSLAITQIS.

The rearrangement uses TRBV7-2 and TRBJ2-4; D not resolved. The CDR3 is 13 amino acids. Germline-derived CDR1 and CDR2 are SGHTA and FQGNSA. V shed 4 bases and J shed 6 bases, with 10 bases lying between them. The CDR3 bases are TGTGCCAGCAGCTCAGCTGCCGGAAACATTCAGTACTTC. It encodes CASSSAAGNIQYF.

The chain recombines TRBV5-4 with TRBJ2-1; 11 nucleotides agree with TRBD2. CDR3 length equals 15 residues. Germline trimming cut 5 bases from V and 5 bases from J; bases unmatched to any gene: 6. CDR1 and CDR2 from the germline V gene are SGHNT and YYREEE (reference sequence). In nucleotides, the CDR3 is TGTGCCAGCAGTTTACTAGCGGGAGTCCACAATGAGCAGTTCTTC. Translation gives CASSLLAGVHNEQFF. The whole variable domain, remainder taken from reference TRBV5-4 and TRBJ2-1, is ETGVTQSPTHLIKTRGQQVTLRCSSQSGHNTVSWYQQALGQGPQFIFQYYREEENGRGNFPPRFSGLQFPNYSSELNVNALELDDSALYLCASSLLAGVHNEQFFGPGTRLTVL.

The CDR3 spells CASSLVEGGTEAFF. CDR3 bases: TGTGCCAGCAGCTTAGTCGAAGGGGGCACTGAAGCTTTCTTT. This chain connects TRBV11-2 to TRBJ1-1; possible D gene TRBD1, 6 bases. This CDR3 region has 14 residues. Trimming took off 1 base at V and 4 bases at J, with 10 bases between the two ends. Germline CDR1 is SGHAT and CDR2 is FQNNGV.

The chain is built from TRBV7-2 and TRBJ2-3, with 8 nucleotides matching TRBD2. Germline V gene data show CDR1 as SGHTA and CDR2 as FQGNSA. V was clipped by 1 base and J by 3 bases; unmatched bases: 3. The CDR3 length is 15 residues. CDR3 nucleotides: TGTGCCAGCAGCTTAGTGGGCGGGGGGACAGATACGCAGTATTTT. This sequence encodes CASSLVGGGTDTQYF. Variable domain in full (rest from reference TRBV7-2 and TRBJ2-3): GAGVSQSPSNKVTEKGKDVELRCDPISGHTALYWYRQSLGQGLEFLIYFQGNSAPDKSGLPSDRFSAERTGGSVSTLTIQRTQQEDSAVYLCASSLVGGGTDTQYFGPGTRLTVL.

The rearrangement links TRBV6-5 to TRBJ2-7; D uncertain. Trimming cost V 5 bases and J 9 bases, with 11 bases left between them. The germline V gene encodes CDR1 MNHEY and CDR2 SVGAGI. The CDR3 contains 11 residues. Here the CDR3 reads CASSTPSAQYF. The CDR3 DNA sequence: TGTGCCAGCAGTACCCCGTCGGCGCAGTACTTC.

The chain recombines TRBV5-3 with TRBJ2-7; 7 bases match TRBD1. TRBV5-3 is an ORF; its function is uncertain. V trimming: 4 bases; J trimming: 3 bases; junction bases outside the gene matches: 7. This CDR3 has 14 residues. CDR3 DNA sequence: TGTGCCAGAAGCCGGGACAGATCTTACTACGAGCAGTACTTC. Amino acids: CARSRDRSYYEQYF.

This clone came up once. The chain is built from TRBV19 and TRBJ1-2; D is unclear. Germline V gives CDR1 LNHDA, CDR2 SQIVND (reference sequence). This CDR3 comprises 14 residues. With 5 bases removed from V and 5 bases from J, the gap between germline ends came to 15 bases. CDR3 nucleotide sequence: TGTGCCAGTAGTCCGATCGGAGGAATGTATGGCTACACCTTC. Translating it yields CASSPIGGMYGYTF.

J is TRBJ1-1 and V is TRBV6-5; D not certain. Germline assignment: CDR1 MNHEY and CDR2 SVGAGI. The CDR3 covers 13 residues. V lost 6 bases and J lost 1, with 9 bases in between. The CDR3 reads CASSRVSNTEAFF. Written as DNA, the CDR3 is TGTGCCAGCAGCCGGGTTTCGAACACTGAAGCTTTCTTT.

The rearrangement joins TRBV15 to TRBJ2-2, with TRBD2 as a possible D gene (6 bases). There are 14 residues in the CDR3. Germline V gene sequence: CDR1 LNHNV, CDR2 YYDKDF (reference sequence). Trimming stripped 3 bases from V and 7 bases from J, with 12 bases between. The CDR3 reads CATSSGRGDGELFF. CDR3 in DNA: TGTGCCACCAGCAGCGGGAGAGGGGACGGGGAGCTGTTTTTT.